This TCR beta chain was recovered during a study of monozygotic twins with inflammatory bowel disease. Study-level results: IBD patients showed reduced TCRbeta diversity (inverse Simpson) versus healthy co-twins.

As for this clonotype: Its specificity is unknown.

TCRdb reprocessed the 5' RACE reads and reports one entry per CDR3 protein, with no DNA. The ten top clones account for 2% to 3%, within a sample of approximately 420,000 distinct CDR3 sequences. This TCR derives from a human donor with ulcerative colitis or Crohn's disease, or a healthy co-twin of an affected twin (not recorded which). The sample comprised blood.

CDR3: CASSTGGVSDTQYF. V gene TRBV5-1 combines with J gene TRBJ2-3; TCRdb reports TRBD1, a call that lacks DNA to check it against. Germline V gene data show CDR1 as SGHRS and CDR2 as YFSETQ. This CDR3 contains 14 residues. Full variable domain (outside the CDR3, taken from reference TRBV5-1 and TRBJ2-3): KAGVTQTPRYLIKTRGQQVTLSCSPISGHRSVSWYQQTPGQGLQFLFEYFSETQRNKGNFPGRFSGRQFSNSRSEMNVSTLELGDSALYLCASSTGGVSDTQYFGPGTRLTVL.